These 8 T cell receptor beta chains originate from one sample sequenced in a study of early T cells in non-severe SARS-CoV-2 infection. TCRdb reprocessed the 5' RACE reads with MiXCR, giving one entry per CDR3 protein. In the table there are tens of thousands of distinct CDR3 sequences, roughly 9.2% of which are singletons. Sequencing was performed on whole blood. The receptors shown here come from an adult who was a healthcare worker with PCR-confirmed SARS-CoV-2 infection or an uninfected control (not recorded which).

This sequence joins TRBV29-1 and TRBJ1-2; D possibly corresponds to TRBD1 (6 bases). Looked up from germline, CDR1 is SQVTM and CDR2 is ANQGSEA. V shed 3 bases and J shed 1 base, with 12 bases lying between them. The CDR3 runs to 14 residues. The CDR3: CSVDPADSNYGYTF. The CDR3 DNA reads as TGCAGCGTTGACCCCGCGGACAGTAACTATGGCTACACCTTC.

This clonotype was recorded at least ten times. The chain links TRBV24-1 to TRBJ2-1; 9 bases line up with TRBD2. Germline V gene data show CDR1 as KGHDR and CDR2 as SFDVKD. CDR3 size: 15 residues. The trim removed 2 bases at V and 9 bases at J, leaving 7 bases unmatched. CDR3: CATSDSGTSNSEQFF. The CDR3 DNA reads TGTGCCACCAGTGATTCTGGGACTAGCAACAGTGAGCAGTTCTTC.

This clonotype was seen repeatedly, ten times or more. The chain carries TRBV10-2 and TRBJ1-5, with D hard to call. The CDR3 runs 13 residues. CDR1 is WSHSY, CDR2 SAAADI, per germline. V was clipped by 7 bases and J by 0 bases, with 7 bases between them. The CDR3 DNA sequence: TGCGCCAGCAAGGAGAATAGCAATCAGCCCCAGCATTTT. Translating it yields CASKENSNQPQHF.

This clonotype appeared many times. This chain connects TRBV14 to TRBJ2-3; the D call may be TRBD1 or TRBD2 (5 bases each). From germline, CDR1 is SGHDN and CDR2 FVKESK. This CDR3 region has 16 residues. Trimming removed 2 bases at V and 2 bases at J, with 14 bases between. DNA of the CDR3: TGTGCCAGCAGCCAATTCCATATGGGGACCACAGATACGCAGTATTTT. Translated: CASSQFHMGTTDTQYF.

This clonotype has only a few counts. CDR3 amino acids: CASSYGAPTQETQYF. In DNA form, the CDR3 reads TGTGCCAGCAGTTACGGGGCCCCTACCCAAGAGACCCAGTACTTC. V usage is TRBV6-5 and J usage is TRBJ2-5, with D possibly TRBD1 on 5 matching bases. Trimming took off 2 bases at V and 1 base at J, with 11 bases between the two ends. Germline V gene sequence: CDR1 MNHEY, CDR2 SVGAGI. The length of the CDR3 is 15 residues.

This clonotype was seen many times. The chain carries TRBV7-6 and TRBJ1-2, with 10 bases identical to TRBD1. Germline CDR1 SGHVS, CDR2 FNYEAQ. V trimming: 1 base; J trimming: 8 bases; junction bases outside the gene matches: 7. The CDR3 spans 15 residues. CDR3 in amino acids: CASSLGSGTGDGYTF. The CDR3 DNA reads as TGTGCCAGCAGCTTAGGTTCCGGGACAGGGGACGGCTACACCTTC.

This clonotype was observed a few times. The chain combines TRBV20-1 with TRBJ2-7; no definite D call. The CDR3 is made up of 13 amino acids. Per the germline V gene, CDR1 is DFQATT and CDR2 is SNEGSKA (reference sequence). Trimming pared 1 base from V and 1 base from J, leaving 8 bases between. CDR3 bases: TGCAGTGCTAGAGTGCCGTCTTCCTACGAGCAGTACTTC. Residues: CSARVPSSYEQYF.

This clonotype was seen many times. V gene TRBV11-3 combines with J gene TRBJ2-3; D is unresolved. Germline-derived CDR1 and CDR2 are SGHNT and YENEEA. The V gene lost 5 bases and the J gene lost 5 bases, with 11 bases spanning the gap. This CDR3 contains 13 residues. The CDR3 DNA reads TGTGCCAGCAGCCCCCCCATAGGAGATACGCAGTATTTT. Amino acid sequence: CASSPPIGDTQYF.